Listed below are T cell receptor beta chains from one sample, sequenced in a study of T cell responses to AZD1222 COVID-19 vaccine. Profiled with immunoSEQ multiplex PCR; TCRdb holds only in-frame clones, not every one. This sample has 150,000 to 170,000 clones, with 70% to 90% found just once. The sequencing here drew on peripheral blood, taken on day 0 of MenACWY control vaccination. These receptors were collected from an adult in good health. The CDR3 runs from the conserved cysteine through the conserved F or W. For some rows the clone size is stated as once, few or many, or as a class when expanded; others skip it.

- | TRBV19 | CASTLLAYNSPLHF
- | TRBV11-3 | CASSTGLAGAGANVLTF
- | TRBV19 | CASSMTVWGAIGRANTEAFF
- | TRBV7-9 | CASSPKGVLGEKLFF
- | TRBV6-2/TRBV6-3 | CASSYETFREQFF
- | TRBV5-5 | CASSFPPPGAGQPDTQYF
- | TRBV18 | CASSPNPGTEAFF
- | TRBV5-1 | CASSVGQGSGNTIYF
- | TRBV2 | CASSDTANYGYTF
- | TRBV11-2 | CASRNQGGGYTF
- | TRBV7-8 | CASSLRRSSTDTQYF
- | TRBV27 | CASSLIAGVVNEQFF
- | TRBV28 | CASSGDSLNSYEQYF
few | TRBV11-3 | CASSLDRIGDGGYEQYF
- | TRBV30 | CAWSRQGLNNEQFF
- | TRBV5-1 | CASSLGRGRAKNTEAFF
- | TRBV4-3 | CASSQDLRGGEAFF
- | TRBV27 | CASSLLGHQPQHF
- | TRBV7-9 | CASSFLDRFYGYTF
- | TRBV11-3 | CASSLALTVHTSGNNNEQFF
- | TRBV2 | CASSSETTSTDTQYF
- | TRBV11-2 | CASSLGTANNEKLFF
- | TRBV7-9 | CASSLGGVQETQYF
- | TRBV30 | CAWSVRREGNEQFF
- | TRBV5-4 | CASSGRDRGVGETQYF
- | TRBV6-5 | CASSIGGGRNYGYTF
once | TRBV6-2/TRBV6-3 | CASSSPGRALLKDTQYF
- | TRBV5-4 | CASSLGQSNEQFF
- | TRBV4-3 | CASSQGLLYEQYF
- | TRBV6-2/TRBV6-3 | CASSPSGTNEQYF
- | TRBV15 | CATSRDRGTGDPNEQFF
- | TRBV7-9 | CASSQDGNYGYTF
- | TRBV27 | CASSLSPGHVATGELFF
- | TRBV28 | CAARGLNTEAFF
- | TRBV27 | CASSFGQGGGNTIYF